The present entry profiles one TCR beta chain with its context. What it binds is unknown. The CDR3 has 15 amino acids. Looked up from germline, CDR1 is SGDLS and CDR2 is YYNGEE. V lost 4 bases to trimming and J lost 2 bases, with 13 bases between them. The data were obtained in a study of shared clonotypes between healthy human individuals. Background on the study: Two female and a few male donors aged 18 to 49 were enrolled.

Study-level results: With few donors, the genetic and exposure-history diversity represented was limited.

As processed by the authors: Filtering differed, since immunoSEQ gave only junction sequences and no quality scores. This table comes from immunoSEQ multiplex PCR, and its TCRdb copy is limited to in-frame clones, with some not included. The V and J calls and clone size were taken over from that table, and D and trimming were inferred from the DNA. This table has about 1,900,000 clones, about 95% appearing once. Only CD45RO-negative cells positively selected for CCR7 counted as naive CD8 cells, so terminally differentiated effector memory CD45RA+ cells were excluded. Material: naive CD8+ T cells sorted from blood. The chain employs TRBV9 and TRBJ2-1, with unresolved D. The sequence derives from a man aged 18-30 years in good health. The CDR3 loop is CASSPVGSTYNEQFF. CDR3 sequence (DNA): TGTGCCAGCAGCCCGGTCGGTAGTACCTACAATGAGCAGTTCTTC. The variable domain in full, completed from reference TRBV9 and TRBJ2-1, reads DSGVTQTPKHLITATGQRVTLRCSPRSGDLSVYWYQQSLDQGLQFLIQYYNGEERAKGNILERFSAQQFPDLHSELNLSSLELGDSALYFCASSPVGSTYNEQFFGPGTRLTVL.